A single sample gave rise to the 17 T cell receptor beta chains below, sequenced in a study of T cell responses to AZD1222 COVID-19 vaccine. Using immunoSEQ multiplex PCR, the repertoire was profiled, and TCRdb retains in-frame clones only, with some absent. The sample lists approximately 120,000 clones; nearly 90% were seen once. Sample: peripheral blood, taken 28 days after the second AZD1222 dose. Every receptor here comes from an adult who received the AZD1222 COVID-19 vaccine.

This rearrangement joins TRBV30 to TRBJ1-5, with a weak D call TRBD1 (6 bases). V lost 2 bases to trimming and J lost 5 bases, with 10 bases between them. The CDR3 length is 13 residues. Germline V gene sequence: CDR1 GTSNPN, CDR2 SVGIG (reference sequence). The CDR3 DNA is TGTGCCTGGAGTTGGGACAACGATCAGCCCCAGCATTTT. This sequence encodes CAWSWDNDQPQHF.

This clone has only one observation. The V gene is TRBV7-2, the J gene TRBJ2-5; TRBD2 matches 9 bases. This CDR3 is 14 amino acids long. The J segment lost 5 bases and the V segment lost 5 bases, leaving 6 bases of the junction unmatched. Per the germline V gene, CDR1 is SGHTA and CDR2 is FQGNSA. CDR3 amino acids: CASSGSGSGETQYF. The CDR3 DNA sequence: TGTGCCAGCAGCGGTAGCGGGAGCGGGGAGACCCAGTACTTC.

The chain carries TRBV4-1 and TRBJ1-1; 8 bases are shared with TRBD1. The junction had 6 bases not matched to a gene; V was cut back by 4 bases and J by 2 bases. CDR1 and CDR2 from the germline V gene are MGHRA and YSYEKL. CDR3 length: 15 residues. CDR3 loop: CASSPSGQGNTEAFF. CDR3 nucleotides: TGCGCCAGCAGCCCCTCCGGACAGGGAAACACTGAAGCTTTCTTT.

V gene TRBV5-4 combines with J gene TRBJ2-5, with 10 positions matching TRBD2. This CDR3 comprises 15 residues. V lost 3 bases and J lost 5; bases outside the gene matches: 7. CDR1 is SGHNT and CDR2 is YYREEE in the germline V gene (reference sequence). Written as DNA, the CDR3 is TGTGCCAGCAGCTCCGCCAGCGGGAGGGCCGAGACCCAGTACTTC. Encoded protein: CASSSASGRAETQYF.

The chain uses TRBV5-6 and TRBJ2-7; maybe TRBD1 (5 bases). V was pared by 1 base and J by 2 bases, with 7 bases between. The length of the CDR3 is 13 residues. The germline gives CDR1 SGHDT, CDR2 YYEEEE. The CDR3 DNA reads TGTGCCAGCAGCTTGAGACAGACCTACGAGCAGTACTTC. It encodes CASSLRQTYEQYF.

This clone was seen more than once but under ten times. The rearrangement joins TRBV7-3 to TRBJ2-7; D gene uncertain. The ends were cut back, 1 base at V and 4 bases at J, with 17 bases in the middle. Germline loops: CDR1 SGHTA, CDR2 FQGTGA. CDR3 length: 16 residues. The CDR3 loop is CASSLKGRCFPYEQYF. The CDR3 nucleotides are TGTGCCAGCAGCTTAAAAGGCCGTTGTTTTCCGTACGAGCAGTACTTC. Full variable domain (outside the CDR3, taken from reference TRBV7-3 and TRBJ2-7): GAGVSQTPSNKVTEKGKYVELRCDPISGHTALYWYRQSLGQGPEFLIYFQGTGAADDSGLPNDRFFAVRPEGSVSTLKIQRTERGDSAVYLCASSLKGRCFPYEQYFGPGTRLTVT.

J is TRBJ2-1 and V is TRBV19; tentative D call: TRBD2 (6 bases). Trimming stripped 5 bases from V and 4 bases from J, with 15 bases between. CDR1 LNHDA and CDR2 SQIVND come from the germline V gene (reference sequence). The CDR3 totals 15 residues. The CDR3 sequence is CASSYTGTGYNEQFF. DNA of the CDR3: TGTGCCAGTAGTTACACCGGGACTGGATACAATGAGCAGTTCTTC.

The rearrangement links TRBV3-1 (or the pseudogene TRBV3-2) to TRBJ1-2; D not resolved. The V end was cut by 3 bases, the J end by 5 bases, with 4 bases between. CDR1 and CDR2 (germline): LGHDT, YNNKEL (reference sequence). This CDR3 is built from 11 residues. The CDR3 nucleotides read TGTGCCAGCAGCCACAGGTATGGCTACACCTTC. Translation gives CASSHRYGYTF.

The chain uses TRBV28 and TRBJ1-6, with D possibly matching TRBD1 (6 bases). The CDR3 totals 14 residues. Germline V CDR1 and CDR2: MDHEN, SYDVKM. V shed 2 bases and J shed 9 bases, with 11 bases lying between them. CDR3 amino acids: CASSLPGDGSPLHF. CDR3 coding DNA: TGTGCCAGCAGTTTACCAGGGGACGGTTCACCCCTCCACTTT.

V and J are TRBV19 and TRBJ1-2; D might be TRBD1 (5 bases). Germline V lookup: CDR1 LNHDA, CDR2 SQIVND (reference sequence). The CDR3 is 13 amino acids. With 7 bases removed from V and 7 bases from J, the gap between germline ends came to 16 bases. CDR3 in DNA: TGTGCCAGTATTAAAGACGCCAGGGTTGGCTACACCTTC. Its protein is CASIKDARVGYTF.

J is TRBJ2-1 and V is TRBV6-2 or TRBV6-3; D is undetermined. Looked up from germline, CDR1 is MNHEY and CDR2 is SVGEGT. This CDR3 has 11 residues. The V gene lost 4 bases and the J gene lost 6 bases, with 4 bases spanning the gap. The CDR3 loop reads CASSLINEQFF. CDR3 DNA: TGTGCCAGCAGTTTGATCAATGAGCAGTTCTTC.

The chain carries TRBV2 and TRBJ2-2, with TRBD2 as a possible D gene (6 bases). The CDR3 sequence is 15 residues long. V lost 6 bases and J 0 bases, leaving 11 bases between the germline ends. Germline V gene data show CDR1 as SNHLY and CDR2 as FYNNEI. CDR3 loop: CASRRLVTNTGELFF. The CDR3 DNA follows: TGTGCCAGCAGGAGACTAGTTACGAACACCGGGGAGCTGTTTTTT.

This clone was seen only once. The same CDR3 is also encoded by other DNA sequences in this sample. V usage is TRBV7-2 and J usage is TRBJ1-6, with D unclear. There are 13 residues in the CDR3. V was clipped by 5 bases and J by 8 bases, with 10 bases between them. Germline CDR1 SGHTA, CDR2 FQGNSA. The CDR3 DNA is TGTGCCAGCAGCCTCGGTGGCGATTCACCCCTCCACTTT. Its translation is CASSLGGDSPLHF.

The chain uses TRBV28 and TRBJ1-1, with D possibly TRBD1 on 5 matching bases. Germline V gives CDR1 MDHEN, CDR2 SYDVKM. The CDR3 covers 14 residues. V was trimmed by 6 bases and J by 0 bases, leaving 11 bases between them. This CDR3 reads CASRGGVVNTEAFF. The CDR3 region has the DNA TGTGCCAGCAGGGGAGGGGTGGTGAACACTGAAGCTTTCTTT.

The rearrangement uses TRBV10-3 and TRBJ1-1; the D gene is possibly TRBD1 (5 bases). Per germline, CDR1 ENHRY and CDR2 SYGVKD. The V end was cut by 5 bases, the J end by 0 bases, with 7 bases between. CDR3 size: 13 residues. The CDR3 sequence is CAISTGLNTEAFF. The CDR3 DNA follows: TGTGCCATCAGTACAGGATTGAACACTGAAGCTTTCTTT.

CDR3 amino acids: CASSFPAGRGKSGTQYF. CDR3 DNA sequence: TGTGCCAGCAGTTTCCCCGCCGGCAGGGGGAAATCGGGGACCCAGTACTTC. The rearrangement joins TRBV28 to TRBJ2-5; 7 bases agree with TRBD1. J gave up 7 bases and V 3 bases, and 17 bases lay outside the gene matches. The CDR3 sequence is 17 residues long. The germline gives CDR1 MDHEN, CDR2 SYDVKM.

The chain uses TRBV18 and TRBJ1-4; 9 bases map to TRBD1. Germline-derived CDR1 and CDR2 are KGHSH and LQKENI. V lost 4 bases to trimming and J lost 7 bases; unmatched junction nucleotides: 10. This CDR3 is 16 amino acids long. CDR3 nucleotide sequence: TGTGCCAGCTCACGATACGGGACAGGGTTGCGTGAAAAACTGTTTTTT. It yields the protein CASSRYGTGLREKLFF.